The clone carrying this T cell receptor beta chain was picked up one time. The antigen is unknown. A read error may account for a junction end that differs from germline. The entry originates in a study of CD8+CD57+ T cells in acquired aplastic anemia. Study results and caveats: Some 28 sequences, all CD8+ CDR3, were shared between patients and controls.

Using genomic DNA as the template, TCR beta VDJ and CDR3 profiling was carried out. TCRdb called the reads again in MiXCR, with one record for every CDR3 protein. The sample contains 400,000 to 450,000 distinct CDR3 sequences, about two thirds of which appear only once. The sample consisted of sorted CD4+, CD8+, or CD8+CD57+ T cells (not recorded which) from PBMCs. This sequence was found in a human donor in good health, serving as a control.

CDR3 region: CASSLDGTGGSHLHF. The CDR3, as DNA: TGTGCCAGCAGCCTGGACGGGACAGGGGGTTCACACCTCCACTTT. The V gene is TRBV7-3, the J gene TRBJ1-6; TRBD1 agrees at 11 bases. This CDR3 has 15 amino acids. The germline V gene has CDR1 SGHTA and CDR2 FQGTGA.